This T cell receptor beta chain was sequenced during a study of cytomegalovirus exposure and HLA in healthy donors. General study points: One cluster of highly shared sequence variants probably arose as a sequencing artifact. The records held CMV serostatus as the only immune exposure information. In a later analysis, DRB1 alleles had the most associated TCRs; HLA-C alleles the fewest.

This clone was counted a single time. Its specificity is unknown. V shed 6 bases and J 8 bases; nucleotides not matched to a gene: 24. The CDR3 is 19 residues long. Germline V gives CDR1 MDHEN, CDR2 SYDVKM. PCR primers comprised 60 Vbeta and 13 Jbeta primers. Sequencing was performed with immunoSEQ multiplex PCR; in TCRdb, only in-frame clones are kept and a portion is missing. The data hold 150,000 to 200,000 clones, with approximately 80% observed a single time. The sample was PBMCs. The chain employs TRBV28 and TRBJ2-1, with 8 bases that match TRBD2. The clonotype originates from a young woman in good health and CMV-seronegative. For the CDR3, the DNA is TGTGCCAGCAGCCCCCCCCGGCGGGAGGCCATCACCTGGGTCGATGAGCAGTTCTTC. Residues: CASSPPRREAITWVDEQFF.